These T cell receptor beta chains were read from a single sample in a study of blood T cell repertoires in COVID-19. Profiling relied on immunoSEQ multiplex PCR, and the TCRdb table lists in-frame clones only, not all of them. This sample has approximately 250,000 clones, with just under 85% found just once. Sequenced: peripheral blood. These TCRs come from a man aged 50 to 59 with acute or convalescent COVID-19. CDR3s leave out the opening cysteine and the closing phenylalanine or tryptophan.

j_call: TRBJ1-6
v_call: TRBV5-1
cdr3_aa: ASSFGQGNSPLH

j_call: TRBJ2-7
v_call: TRBV27
cdr3_aa: ASSPRYPSHEQY

j_call: TRBJ1-2
v_call: TRBV6-5
cdr3_aa: ASSYRGYGYT

j_call: TRBJ1-6
v_call: TRBV9
cdr3_aa: ASSVDPFSYNSPLH

j_call: TRBJ2-7
v_call: TRBV30
cdr3_aa: AWSVAGFYEQY

j_call: TRBJ2-7
v_call: TRBV15
cdr3_aa: ATSRGPSYEQY

j_call: TRBJ1-4
v_call: TRBV9
cdr3_aa: ASSVGFRGSGRANEKLF

j_call: TRBJ2-5
v_call: TRBV27
cdr3_aa: ASSLGIIAGGGAQETQY

j_call: TRBJ2-2
v_call: TRBV11-2
cdr3_aa: ASSLWGLAGAPGELF

j_call: TRBJ1-4
v_call: TRBV15
cdr3_aa: ATSRDLLVPGLNEKLF

j_call: TRBJ2-2
v_call: TRBV6-5
cdr3_aa: ASSSRTGELF

j_call: TRBJ1-5
v_call: TRBV6-5
cdr3_aa: ASRDRGQVNQPQH

j_call: TRBJ2-7
v_call: TRBV27
cdr3_aa: ASSLSETVDEQY

j_call: TRBJ2-4
v_call: TRBV12-3/TRBV12-4
cdr3_aa: ASSRQGNNIQY

j_call: TRBJ1-5
v_call: TRBV28
cdr3_aa: ASSTIRLGRQPQH

j_call: TRBJ2-1
v_call: TRBV19
cdr3_aa: ASSMTSGSRNNEQF

j_call: TRBJ2-1
v_call: TRBV5-1
cdr3_aa: ASSFNSGSLDEQF

j_call: TRBJ2-5
v_call: TRBV20-1
cdr3_aa: SASLAEETQY

j_call: TRBJ2-4
v_call: TRBV11-3
cdr3_aa: ASSLRWAGNIQY

j_call: TRBJ2-7
v_call: TRBV9
cdr3_aa: ASSLNPGQTYEQY

j_call: TRBJ1-2
v_call: TRBV9
cdr3_aa: ASSVGRGPLYGYT

j_call: TRBJ1-3
v_call: TRBV6-5
cdr3_aa: ASRWDSSGNTIY

j_call: TRBJ1-5
v_call: TRBV27
cdr3_aa: ASSRRDMLGQPQH

j_call: TRBJ1-3
v_call: TRBV30
cdr3_aa: AWSVAGGNTIY

j_call: TRBJ1-5
v_call: TRBV4-1
cdr3_aa: ASSGGYSNQPQH

j_call: TRBJ1-5
v_call: TRBV10-1
cdr3_aa: ASSSWSQPQH